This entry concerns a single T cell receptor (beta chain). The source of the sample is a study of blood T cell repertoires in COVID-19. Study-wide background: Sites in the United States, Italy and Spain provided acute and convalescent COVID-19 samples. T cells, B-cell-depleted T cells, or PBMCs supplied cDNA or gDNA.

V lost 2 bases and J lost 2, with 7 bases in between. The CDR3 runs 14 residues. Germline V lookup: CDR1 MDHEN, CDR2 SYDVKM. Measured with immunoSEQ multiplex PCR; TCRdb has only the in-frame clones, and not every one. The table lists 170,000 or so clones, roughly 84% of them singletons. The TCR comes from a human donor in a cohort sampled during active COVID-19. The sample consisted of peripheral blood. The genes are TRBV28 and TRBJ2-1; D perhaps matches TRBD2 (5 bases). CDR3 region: CASSLPGTYNEQFF. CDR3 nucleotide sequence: TGTGCCAGCAGTTTACCGGGAACCTACAATGAGCAGTTCTTC.